This T cell receptor beta chain was profiled in a study of human T cells and chemical hapten exposure. The wider study: Diphenylcyclopropenone, dosed weekly to the scalp, was given to patients throughout the roughly 24-week study.

V was cut by 4 bases and J by 3 bases, with 14 bases left in between. Germline V lookup: CDR1 SGDLS, CDR2 YYNGEE. CDR3 length: 15 residues. Documented time point: patch test 2, 6 weeks after DPC sensitization. Treatment in this sample: therapeutic diphenylcyclopropenone sensitization with weekly scalp DPC. About this clonotype itself: Its antigen is undetermined.

Whole-study results and caveats: Expanded TCRs produced significantly more large CDR3 similarity clusters than controls did.

TCRdb itself ran the RACE reads through MiXCR, one entry per CDR3 protein. This sample has about 350,000 distinct CDR3 sequences; roughly 6% occur once, and the top ten carry around 5.6%. The sequence came from a woman between 18 and 29 years old with alopecia areata. Some clones in this sample may be carry-over from other donors' samples. The starting material was whole blood, obtained in connection with sensitization to the hapten diphenylcyclopropenone (DPC). The chain recombines TRBV9 with TRBJ2-1; tentative D call: TRBD2 (5 bases). In nucleotides, the CDR3 is TGTGCCAGCAGCTTTACGTGGACTGACTACAATGAGCAGTTCTTC. Translation: CASSFTWTDYNEQFF.